This entry features one T cell receptor beta chain sequence. No antigen is known for it. V shed 5 bases, J shed 4 bases, and the junction held 3 bases outside the gene matches. This CDR3 is built from 13 residues. Germline loops: CDR1 KGHSH, CDR2 LQKENI. Primers for the PCR totalled 60 Vbeta and 13 Jbeta. Using immunoSEQ multiplex PCR, the repertoire was profiled, and TCRdb retains in-frame clones only, with some absent. The sample includes over 140,000 clones, 80% seen only once; the top ten take 2% to 3%. The data were taken from a study of cytomegalovirus exposure and HLA in healthy donors. Notes on the study in general: There were some V segments, including TRBV6-2 and TRBV6-3, excluded as indistinguishable.

Sequencing was done on a sample of PBMCs. The sequence was collected from a man aged 45 to 65 in good health and CMV-seronegative. The rearrangement links TRBV18 to TRBJ1-1; 8 nucleotides match TRBD1. The CDR3 nucleotides read TGTGCCAGCTCAGACACAGGGGGCACTGAAGCTTTCTTT. Protein product: CASSDTGGTEAFF. The full variable domain, rest sourced from reference TRBV18 and TRBJ1-1, is NAGVMQNPRHLVRRRGQEARLRCSPMKGHSHVYWYRQLPEEGLKFMVYLQKENIIDESGMPKERFSAEFPKEGPSILRIQQVVRGDSAAYFCASSDTGGTEAFFGQGTRLTVV.